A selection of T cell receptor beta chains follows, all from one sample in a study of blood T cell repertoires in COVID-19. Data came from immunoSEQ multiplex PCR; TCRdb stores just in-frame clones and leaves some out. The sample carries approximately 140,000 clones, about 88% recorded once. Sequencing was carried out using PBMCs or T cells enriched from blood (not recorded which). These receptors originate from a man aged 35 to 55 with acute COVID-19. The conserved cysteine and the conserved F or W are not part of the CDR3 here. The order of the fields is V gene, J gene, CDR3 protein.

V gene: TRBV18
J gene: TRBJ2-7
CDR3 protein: ASSPLRQEYYEQY

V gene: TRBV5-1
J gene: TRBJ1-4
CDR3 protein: ASSLFGKGATNEKLF

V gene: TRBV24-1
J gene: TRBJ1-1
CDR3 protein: ATSDWAGGMNTEAF

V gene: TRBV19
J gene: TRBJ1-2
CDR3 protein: ASSLPPGTGVRNYGYT

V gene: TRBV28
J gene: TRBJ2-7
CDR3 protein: ASSFPGQAGGNEQY

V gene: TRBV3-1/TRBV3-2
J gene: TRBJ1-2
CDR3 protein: ASSLNSDYGYT

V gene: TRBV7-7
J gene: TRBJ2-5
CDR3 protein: ASSLSLGGLETQY

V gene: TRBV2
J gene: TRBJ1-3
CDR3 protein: ASSVTGNTIY

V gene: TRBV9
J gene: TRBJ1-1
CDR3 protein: ASSFSPGETEAF

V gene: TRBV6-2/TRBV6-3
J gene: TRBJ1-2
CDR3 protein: ASSPPLDRLYSYGYT

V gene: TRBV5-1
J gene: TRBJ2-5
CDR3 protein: ASSLMGGGISETQY

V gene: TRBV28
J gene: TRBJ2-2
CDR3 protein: ASSSGEYTGELF

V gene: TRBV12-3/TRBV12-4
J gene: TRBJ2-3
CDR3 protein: ASSEGEDTQY

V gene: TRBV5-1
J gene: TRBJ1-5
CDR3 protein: ASSPQGFDQPQH

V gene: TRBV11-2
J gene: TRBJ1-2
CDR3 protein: ASSLTGTNYGYT

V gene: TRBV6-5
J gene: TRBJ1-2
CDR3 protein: ASSYFGQGDDGYT

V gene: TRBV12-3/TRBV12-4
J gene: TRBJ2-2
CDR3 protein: ATLRGPGELF

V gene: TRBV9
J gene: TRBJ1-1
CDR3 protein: ASSIDRNTEAF

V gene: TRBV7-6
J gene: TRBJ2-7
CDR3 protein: ASSSQGAGEQY

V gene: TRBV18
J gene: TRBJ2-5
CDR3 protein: ASSQGQNQETQY

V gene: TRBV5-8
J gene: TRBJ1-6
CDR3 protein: ASSSRPGDSPLH

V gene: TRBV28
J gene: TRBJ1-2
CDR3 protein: ASSPRLDRVRYGYT

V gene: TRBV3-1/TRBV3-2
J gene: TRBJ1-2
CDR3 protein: ASSQTDRGLHGYT

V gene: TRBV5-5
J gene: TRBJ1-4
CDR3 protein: ASSLGRDEKLF

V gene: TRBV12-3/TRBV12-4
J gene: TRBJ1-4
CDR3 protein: ASSREGEKLF

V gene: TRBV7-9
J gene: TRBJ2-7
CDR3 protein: ASQAGGPYEQY

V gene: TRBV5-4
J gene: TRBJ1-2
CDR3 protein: ASSRESYGGT

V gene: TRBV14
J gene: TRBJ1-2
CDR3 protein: ASSRPGSGYT

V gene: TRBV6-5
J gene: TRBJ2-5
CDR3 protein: ASSFSQGDQY

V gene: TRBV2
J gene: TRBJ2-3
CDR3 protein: ASQDASGGGGTQY

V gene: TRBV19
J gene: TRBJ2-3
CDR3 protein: ATRAGGTDTQY

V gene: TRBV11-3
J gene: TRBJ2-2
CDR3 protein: ASSSVSWAGELF

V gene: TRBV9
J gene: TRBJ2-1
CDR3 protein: ASSVEVAGYNEQF

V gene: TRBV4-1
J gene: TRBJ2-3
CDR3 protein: ASSQETGPSTDTQY

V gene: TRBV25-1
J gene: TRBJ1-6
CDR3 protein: ASRGVGQGYNSPLH